The rows below give T cell receptor beta chains drawn from one sample of a study of radiation and T cells in renal cell carcinoma. The data were produced by immunoSEQ multiplex PCR, yet TCRdb's version contains in-frame clones alone and is incomplete. The sample has some 150,000 clones, 65% to 90% seen once; the top ten hold 17%. The sequencing here drew on blood, taken from a patient whose treatment included radiotherapy and nephrectomy. The receptor set was obtained from a woman in her forties or fifties with renal cell carcinoma. The CDR3 runs from the conserved cysteine through the conserved F or W. A D gene is named only where the DNA matches it firmly. Clone size, where shown, is once, few, many, or a class for clones that have expanded.

cdr3_nt,cdr3_aa,d_call,j_call,clone_size,v_call
TGTGCCAGCAGTGTGACCTACGAGCAGTACTTC,CASSVTYEQYF,-,TRBJ2-7,-,TRBV28
TGTGCCAGCACGACGCCCGGGGGTGACACTGAAGCTTTCTTT,CASTTPGGDTEAFF,-,TRBJ1-1,-,TRBV28
TGTGCCATCAGTGAGTCTGGGGGGAGTGAGCAGTTCTTC,CAISESGGSEQFF,-,TRBJ2-1,-,TRBV10-3
TGCGCCAGCAGCTCACGGGACCAGGGCTTGTTTTCTGAAGCTTTCTTT,CASSSRDQGLFSEAFF,-,TRBJ1-1,-,TRBV10-1
TGTGCCTGGGGGCCAACCCGTAGAGATACGCAGTATTTT,CAWGPTRRDTQYF,-,TRBJ2-3,-,TRBV30
TGCGCCAGCAGTGAGGAGAAGGCTAATCAGCCCCAGCATTTT,CASSEEKANQPQHF,-,TRBJ1-5,-,TRBV10-2
TGTGCCAGCAGCTTGGAACGGGGTGCCTACGAGCAGTACTTC,CASSLERGAYEQYF,-,TRBJ2-7,-,TRBV5-5
TGCGCCAGCAGCTCTTGGACAGCTAGCACAGATACGCAGTATTTT,CASSSWTASTDTQYF,-,TRBJ2-3,-,TRBV5-1
TGTGCCAGCAGCCTACTTGGACAGCCCCAGCATTTT,CASSLLGQPQHF,-,TRBJ1-5,-,TRBV28
TGTGCCAGCAGCGTTTGGAATTACGAGCAGTACTTC,CASSVWNYEQYF,-,TRBJ2-7,-,TRBV28
TGTGCCAGCTTAGTTGGTGGGACCCCAAAAGAGACCCAGTACTTC,CASLVGGTPKETQYF,-,TRBJ2-5,-,TRBV6-1
TGCGCCTCCAGCGAGAGTCAGGTAGAATACAATGAGCAGTTCTTC,CASSESQVEYNEQFF,-,TRBJ2-1,-,TRBV5-1
TGTGCCAGCAGCTTTTCAGGGTTGGGTAGCTCCTACAATGAGCAGTTCTTC,CASSFSGLGSSYNEQFF,-,TRBJ2-1,-,TRBV7-2
TGCGCCAGCAGCTTGGACGGGTCCTACAATGAGCAGTTCTTC,CASSLDGSYNEQFF,-,TRBJ2-1,-,TRBV5-1
TGTGCCAGCAGCATCTTACAGGGCCGGACACGCGGAGCTTTCTTT,CASSILQGRTRGAFF,-,TRBJ1-1,-,TRBV5-6
TGTGCCAGCAGTCCCGACAGGGCAACTAATGAAAAACTGTTTTTT,CASSPDRATNEKLFF,TRBD1,TRBJ1-4,-,TRBV6-6
TGTGCCAGTACCGCGGGGGGGACCGCCGGCGGCACTGAAGCTTTCTTT,CASTAGGTAGGTEAFF,-,TRBJ1-1,-,TRBV19
TGTGCCAGCAGCGAGACCGGTGGGGACAAAAACATTCAGTACTTC,CASSETGGDKNIQYF,-,TRBJ2-4,-,TRBV4-2
TGTGCCAGCAGCGCTACATTAAACCCCGGGGAGCTGTTTTTT,CASSATLNPGELFF,-,TRBJ2-2,-,TRBV9
TGTGCCAGCATCACAAATGACTCCAATGAGCAGTTCTTC,CASITNDSNEQFF,-,TRBJ2-1,-,TRBV28
TGTGCCATAGCGGGAGGAGACACCGGGGAGCTGTTTTTT,CAIAGGDTGELFF,TRBD2,TRBJ2-2,-,TRBV10-3
TGTGCCAGCAGGCCAGACAGGGGACGTAATGAAAAACTGTTTTTT,CASRPDRGRNEKLFF,TRBD1,TRBJ1-4,-,TRBV7-8
TGCGCCAGCAGCTTACAGGGAGCGAACACCGGGGAGCTGTTTTTT,CASSLQGANTGELFF,-,TRBJ2-2,-,TRBV5-1
TGCGCCAGCAGCGCAGCGAACTCTGGAAACACCATATATTTT,CASSAANSGNTIYF,-,TRBJ1-3,many,TRBV5-1
TGTGCCAGCAAAGGCATCGTTGGGTCAAATCAGCCCCAGCATTTT,CASKGIVGSNQPQHF,-,TRBJ1-5,-,TRBV6-1
TGTGCCAGCAGCGCGCCGGGACTAGCAGTCGGGGGGACCCAGTACTTC,CASSAPGLAVGGTQYF,TRBD2,TRBJ2-5,-,TRBV7-8
TGTGCCAGCAGCTTGGCGAGTGCCCACTTC,CASSLASAHF,-,TRBJ1-2,-,TRBV5-6
TGCGCCAGCAGCCAAGATGGTATGGCCGGAGAAAAACTGTTTTTT,CASSQDGMAGEKLFF,-,TRBJ1-4,-,TRBV4-3
TGTGCCAGTCTACTCAGACAGGTACATTCGTACGAGCAGTACTTC,CASLLRQVHSYEQYF,-,TRBJ2-7,-,TRBV19
TGTGCCAGCAGTTACTCTACTAGCACAGATACGCAGTATTTT,CASSYSTSTDTQYF,-,TRBJ2-3,-,TRBV6-5
TGCGCCAGCAGCCCGCGACAGGGAGAGCGATATGGCTACACCTTC,CASSPRQGERYGYTF,TRBD1,TRBJ1-2,-,TRBV5-1
TGTGCCAGCAAACAGGGAAAGGAAGAAAAACTGTTTTTT,CASKQGKEEKLFF,-,TRBJ1-4,-,TRBV28
TGTGCCAGCAGTGTCCGGGGGTATGGGTTGGGGAGGTCAAATAGCAATCAGCCCCAGCATTTT,CASSVRGYGLGRSNSNQPQHF,-,TRBJ1-5,-,TRBV27
TGTGCCAGCAGCTTGGTCACGGTGGAGCAGCCCCAGCATTTT,CASSLVTVEQPQHF,-,TRBJ1-5,-,TRBV5-8
TGTGCCAGCAGCTTGGTAGCGAACACCGGGGAGCTGTTTTTT,CASSLVANTGELFF,-,TRBJ2-2,once,TRBV5-1
TGTGCCAGCAGCTTAGGAGGAGCGGGGGTTCGGGAGACCCAGTACTTC,CASSLGGAGVRETQYF,TRBD2,TRBJ2-5,-,TRBV11-2
TGTGCCAGTTACAAGGGGGGACGAAACTCACCCCTCCACTTT,CASYKGGRNSPLHF,-,TRBJ1-6,-,TRBV19
TGTGCCAGCAGGACAGGGGTGGGAAACACCATATATTTT,CASRTGVGNTIYF,TRBD1,TRBJ1-3,-,TRBV5-6
TGTGCCAGCAGTTTAAACAATCAAGAGACCCAGTACTTC,CASSLNNQETQYF,-,TRBJ2-5,-,TRBV28
TGCGCCAGCAGGACAGGGACCGAGACCCAGTACTTC,CASRTGTETQYF,TRBD1,TRBJ2-5,-,TRBV5-1
TGCGCCAGCAGCTTGGGCACCTCATCTAGCACAGATACGCAGTATTTT,CASSLGTSSSTDTQYF,-,TRBJ2-3,-,TRBV5-1
TGTGCCAGCAGCTTCCATTCCTACGAGCAGTACTTC,CASSFHSYEQYF,-,TRBJ2-7,-,TRBV5-5
TGTGCCAGCAGCAAATACAGGGAGGCGTACGAGCAGTACTTC,CASSKYREAYEQYF,-,TRBJ2-7,-,TRBV7-2
TGCGCCAGCAGTGGGCAGGGGGCGATTGGCTACACCTTC,CASSGQGAIGYTF,TRBD1,TRBJ1-2,-,TRBV10-1
TGTGCCAGCAGCCCCGGGGGGGGTCTAGCCAAAAACATTCAGTACTTC,CASSPGGGLAKNIQYF,TRBD2,TRBJ2-4,few,TRBV11-3
TGTGCCAGCAGTGACCGGGACAGGGGGCAAATTGAGCAGTTCTTC,CASSDRDRGQIEQFF,TRBD1,TRBJ2-1,-,TRBV2
TGTGCCAGCAGCTTACGGACAGGGAGGAGCTCTGGGGCCAACGTCCTGACTTTC,CASSLRTGRSSGANVLTF,TRBD1,TRBJ2-6,-,TRBV11-1
TGTGCCAGCAGCACCCGGACAGGGAAGAACGTCCTGACTTTC,CASSTRTGKNVLTF,TRBD1,TRBJ2-6,once,TRBV7-2
TGTGCCAGTAGTATCTCATTACAGGGGGATGGCTACACCTTC,CASSISLQGDGYTF,TRBD1,TRBJ1-2,-,TRBV19
TGTGCCAGCAGTGGGACTACAGGGTCGCCTTCCTACGAGCAGTACTTC,CASSGTTGSPSYEQYF,-,TRBJ2-7,-,TRBV28
TGTGCCAGCAATTGGGACGCAGATACGCAGTATTTT,CASNWDADTQYF,-,TRBJ2-3,-,TRBV6-1
TGTGCCAGCAGTCCACGGACACTTAACTATGGCTACACCTTC,CASSPRTLNYGYTF,-,TRBJ1-2,-,TRBV27
TGCAGCTCTCAAACTCTAGCGGGGGGTGGCAATGAGCAGTTCTTC,CSSQTLAGGGNEQFF,TRBD2,TRBJ2-1,-,TRBV29-1
TGTGCCAGCGCAAGGCAAAATGAGCAGTTCTTC,CASARQNEQFF,-,TRBJ2-1,-,TRBV27
TGTGCCATCAGTGAGTCGGGGCAGGGAGGCGAGCAGTACTTC,CAISESGQGGEQYF,-,TRBJ2-7,-,TRBV10-3
TGTGCCAGCAGCTTAGCTTCCAGCCGGAGCGGGGGGCACACAGATACGCAGTATTTT,CASSLASSRSGGHTDTQYF,TRBD2,TRBJ2-3,-,TRBV7-2
TGCAGCGTGATACAGGGTACCCACGAGCAGTACTTC,CSVIQGTHEQYF,-,TRBJ2-7,-,TRBV29-1
TGTGCCAGCCAGGGTCTCTCAAATCAGCCCCAGCATTTT,CASQGLSNQPQHF,-,TRBJ1-5,-,TRBV7-9
TGTGCCAGCACTGACAGGGGCACAGATACGCAGTATTTT,CASTDRGTDTQYF,TRBD1,TRBJ2-3,-,TRBV28